The following is a TCR beta chain sequence with its context. As handled by the study authors: By means of reference gene primer amplification, nucleated cell counts were estimated. Profiling relied on immunoSEQ multiplex PCR, and the TCRdb table lists in-frame clones only, not all of them. The V and J calls and clone size are taken from that table; D and trimming were inferred from the DNA. Here the sample spans a few hundred thousand clones, roughly 84% being singletons. This entry comes from a study of blood T cell repertoires in COVID-19. Study summary: Acute and convalescent COVID-19 specimens originated in the United States, Italy and Spain. Sample material is recorded as cDNA or gDNA derived from T cells, B-cell-depleted T cells, or PBMCs.

The CDR3 has 11 amino acids. Trimming removed 5 bases from V and 9 bases from J, with 10 bases in between. Germline V gives CDR1 SGHTA, CDR2 FQGNSA. The sequence was obtained from a man in his forties who had recovered from COVID-19. The rearrangement links TRBV7-2 to TRBJ1-2; D possibly corresponds to TRBD1 (5 bases). Material: peripheral blood. CDR3 coding DNA: TGTGCCAGCAGCCGAAGGGGTCGCTACACCTTC. Protein product: CASSRRGRYTF.